The 6 T cell receptor beta chains listed next were all sequenced from one sample in a study of vaccination effects on CD4 cells after COVID-19. The method was immunoSEQ multiplex PCR; TCRdb's version includes in-frame clones alone and lacks a portion of them. The sample has 57,000 or so clones; less than 80% are singletons. Investigators separated out CD4+ T cells once approximately 10 days of culture had passed. Participants each got two BNT162b2 or mRNA-1273 vaccine doses. No antigens are known for them. Material: CD4+ T cells from PBMCs cultured without peptide, obtained after COVID-19 vaccination. These TCRs come from a human donor who received a COVID-19 vaccine.

This chain joins TRBV7-8 and TRBJ2-7; D remains unclear. The CDR3 spans 15 residues. Germline V CDR1 and CDR2: SGHVS, FQNEAQ. Trimming took 3 bases from V and 0 from J, leaving 12 bases between them. In DNA, the CDR3 is TGTGCCAGCAGCTTCACTCCGGGCCACTCCTACGAGCAGTACTTC. It specifies CASSFTPGHSYEQYF.

V and J are TRBV7-2 and TRBJ2-1; D ambiguous. V lost 2 bases and J 6 bases, leaving 8 bases between the germline ends. The CDR3 consists of 13 residues. Looked up from germline, CDR1 is SGHTA and CDR2 is FQGNSA. The CDR3 coding sequence is TGTGCCAGCAGCTTATCTATAAGCAATGAGCAGTTCTTC. The encoded protein is CASSLSISNEQFF.

The rearrangement uses TRBV11-3 and TRBJ2-7; TRBD1 agrees at 7 bases. This CDR3 has 14 amino acids. Germline CDR1 reads SGHNT; CDR2 reads YENEEA. J was trimmed by 3 bases and V by 5 bases; bases with no gene match: 7. CDR3 coding DNA: TGTGCCAGCAGCCCCCCGGACAGGAGCTACGAGCAGTACTTC. Its translation: CASSPPDRSYEQYF.

The chain joins TRBV3-1 (or the pseudogene TRBV3-2) to TRBJ1-1, with D hard to call. CDR1 and CDR2 from the germline V gene are LGHDT and YNNKEL (reference sequence). V lost 0 bases, J lost 10 bases, and 12 bases lay in between. The CDR3 loop spans 13 amino acids. CDR3 residues: CASSQDKVAGAFF. DNA for the CDR3: TGTGCCAGCAGCCAAGATAAAGTGGCGGGAGCTTTCTTT.

This rearrangement joins TRBV25-1 to TRBJ1-1; D gene unclear. Trimming removed 6 bases from V and 11 bases from J, with 19 bases in between. CDR1 is MGHDK, CDR2 SYGVNS, per germline. The CDR3 has 13 residues. The DNA for the CDR3 is TGTGCCAGCAGGACCGAGCTGGGTAGGAGCGCTTTCTTT. Encoded protein: CASRTELGRSAFF.

This clone was seen only a few times. A much larger clone is a single base away; this may be a read error. This rearrangement joins TRBV3-1 (or the pseudogene TRBV3-2) to TRBJ2-7; D is undetermined. Germline V gene lookup returns CDR1 LGHDT and CDR2 YNNKEL (reference sequence). V was clipped by 1 base and J by 3 bases, with 4 bases between them. The CDR3 is 12 amino acids. CDR3 protein: CASSQAGYEQYF. CDR3 nucleotide sequence: TGTGCCAGCAGCCAAGCGGGCTACGAGCAGTACTTC.